This T cell receptor beta chain was obtained from a study of blood T cell repertoires in COVID-19. Across the study: From the United States, Italy and Spain came samples of acute and convalescent COVID-19.

Sequenced by immunoSEQ multiplex PCR; TCRdb stores in-frame clones only, minus some. The data contain over 400,000 clones, 70% to 90% of them seen just once; the ten biggest clones take up 7.8%. This CDR3 has 15 amino acids. Per the germline V gene, CDR1 is SGHTA and CDR2 is FQGNSA. With V trimmed by 5 bases and J by 1 base, 7 bases remained unmatched. The rearrangement joins TRBV7-2 to TRBJ2-5, with 7 bases identical to TRBD2. Source material: peripheral blood. This receptor was identified in a woman between 50 and 59 years old with COVID-19, enrolled during active disease. Here the CDR3 reads CASSLGGSSQETQYF. The CDR3 DNA follows: TGTGCCAGCAGCCTCGGGGGGAGCTCCCAAGAGACCCAGTACTTC.